What follows are 26 T cell receptor beta chains derived from one specimen sequenced in a study of blood T cell repertoires in COVID-19. Some clones are missing from TCRdb's copy, which holds only in-frame ones; the method was immunoSEQ multiplex PCR. This table has approximately 190,000 clones, roughly 84% appearing once. Sequencing was done on a sample of PBMCs or T cells enriched from blood (not recorded which). All receptors come from a woman in her 30s who had been exposed to COVID-19.

The rearrangement links TRBV21-1 to TRBJ1-5; the D segment call TRBD1 is taken from the table without a DNA check. TRBV21-1 is marked as a pseudogene. The CDR3 has 15 residues. The CDR3 coding sequence is TGTGCCAGCAGCAAATCCGGACAGGGCAGCCAGCCCCAGCATTTT. Translated, it gives CASSKSGQGSQPQHF.

The rearrangement links TRBV29-1 to TRBJ1-2; D might be TRBD1 (5 bases). The V gene's germline CDR1 is SQVTM and CDR2 ANQGSEA. This CDR3 contains 15 residues. With 0 bases removed from V and 1 base from J, the gap between germline ends came to 12 bases. CDR3 protein: CSVEDRAGINYGYTF. The CDR3 DNA sequence: TGCAGCGTTGAAGATCGGGCAGGGATTAACTATGGCTACACCTTC.

V gene TRBV5-6 combines with J gene TRBJ2-2, with D possibly TRBD1 on 5 matching bases. The CDR3 has 16 amino acids. V was trimmed by 4 bases and J by 6 bases, leaving 19 bases between them. Germline V gives CDR1 SGHDT, CDR2 YYEEEE. CDR3 region: CASSLTGSPIPGELFF. The CDR3 DNA sequence: TGTGCCAGCAGCCTTACAGGCAGCCCAATCCCCGGGGAGCTGTTTTTT.

This CDR3 is CASSSAQGYEQFF. CDR3 nucleotide sequence: TGTGCCAGCTCGTCCGCTCAGGGCTATGAGCAGTTCTTC. The chain has TRBV18 and TRBJ2-1; D is perhaps TRBD1 (5 bases). CDR1 is KGHSH and CDR2 is LQKENI in the germline V gene. The CDR3 runs 13 residues. V was cut by 6 bases and J by 8 bases, with 14 bases left in between.

Here the CDR3 DNA reads TGTGCCAGCAGCTCCAAGCCCTATACAGATACGCAGTATTTT. Residues: CASSSKPYTDTQYF. The gene calls are TRBV7-6 and TRBJ2-3; D not certain. The CDR3 runs 14 residues. Per germline, CDR1 SGHVS and CDR2 FNYEAQ. V gave up 4 bases and J gave up 3 bases, with 11 bases separating them.

Turning to this clone: A read error may produce the germline difference seen at one junction end. CDR3 region: CASSRVKMDRGWIF. As DNA, the CDR3 is TGTGCCAGCAGCCGAGTTAAAATGGACAGGGGGTGGATCTTC. The chain links TRBV9 to TRBJ2-1; 10 bases agree with TRBD1. The CDR3 is made up of 14 amino acids. Germline CDR1 and CDR2: SGDLS and YYNGEE.

The chain uses TRBV11-2 and TRBJ2-3, with a possible D match to TRBD1 (7 bases). The germline CDR1 and CDR2 sequences are SGHAT and FQNNGV. The CDR3 loop spans 18 amino acids. Deletions cut 1 base from V and 4 bases from J, with 21 bases between. Here the CDR3 reads CASSLGRGARGQADTQYF. CDR3 DNA: TGTGCCAGCAGCTTAGGCAGGGGGGCGAGGGGGCAAGCAGATACGCAGTATTTT.

V usage is TRBV28 and J usage is TRBJ1-1; 7 bases map to TRBD1. Germline values: CDR1 MDHEN, CDR2 SYDVKM. This CDR3 is 15 amino acids long. The junction had 9 bases not matched to a gene; V was cut back by 8 bases and J by 0 bases. The DNA of the CDR3 is TGTGCCAGCTACCAGACAGGGCAACTGAACACTGAAGCTTTCTTT. It codes for CASYQTGQLNTEAFF. The whole variable domain, filled in from reference TRBV28 and TRBJ1-1, reads DVKVTQSSRYLVKRTGEKVFLECVQDMDHENMFWYRQDPGLGLRLIYFSYDVKMKEKGDIPEGYSVSREKKERFSLILESASTNQTSMYLCASYQTGQLNTEAFFGQGTRLTVV.

This chain joins TRBV15 and TRBJ2-7; TRBD2 matches 7 bases. The CDR3 totals 13 residues. Unmatched junction bases numbered 6, after V lost 8 bases and J lost 2 bases. Germline V gives CDR1 LNHNV, CDR2 YYDKDF (reference sequence). For the CDR3, the DNA is TGTGCCACCTCGGGTGCGGGGGCCTACGAGCAGTACTTC. Translated, it gives CATSGAGAYEQYF.

The gene calls are TRBV4-1 and TRBJ1-4; D possibly corresponds to TRBD1 (6 bases). Germline V gives CDR1 MGHRA, CDR2 YSYEKL. Trimming took 4 bases from V and 8 from J, leaving 17 bases between them. This CDR3 region has 15 residues. This CDR3 is CASSRLGTFGEKLFF. The CDR3 nucleotides are TGCGCCAGCAGCCGCCTTGGGACATTCGGAGAAAAACTGTTTTTT.

The CDR3 DNA sequence: TGTGCCAGCTCACTTCTAGTCCCCAGGGGCCACCTTCGCTCCTACAATGAGCAGTTCTTC. This sequence encodes CASSLLVPRGHLRSYNEQFF. The chain joins TRBV18 to TRBJ2-1; tentative D call: TRBD1 (6 bases). Trimming shortened V by 4 bases and J by 0 bases, and 25 bases separated the two germline ends. Germline loops: CDR1 KGHSH, CDR2 LQKENI. This CDR3 is built from 20 residues.

The rearrangement joins TRBV7-9 to TRBJ1-2; 8 nucleotides align to TRBD1. This CDR3 region has 15 residues. Per the germline V gene, CDR1 is SEHNR and CDR2 is FQNEAQ (reference sequence). V gave up 0 bases and J gave up 4 bases; unmatched junction bases: 4. The CDR3 nucleotides are TGTGCCAGCAGCTTAGCTACCGGGACAGGCTATGGCTACACCTTC. Translated, it gives CASSLATGTGYGYTF.

The chain carries TRBV7-9 and TRBJ1-2; perhaps TRBD1 as D (6 bases). Trimming pared 0 bases from V and 6 bases from J, leaving 20 bases between. The CDR3 runs to 17 residues. The germline gives CDR1 SEHNR, CDR2 FQNEAQ (reference sequence). The CDR3 DNA is TGTGCCAGCAGCTTAGCCACGGCCTGGGGGGGCGGGCATGGCTACACCTTC. Protein sequence: CASSLATAWGGGHGYTF.

The rearrangement links TRBV7-2 to TRBJ1-4, with D perhaps TRBD1 (5 bases). Germline V lookup: CDR1 SGHTA, CDR2 FQGNSA. This CDR3 has 15 residues. V was shortened by 1 base and J by 8 bases, with 14 bases between the two germline ends. The CDR3 region is CASSLVGTGYEKLFF. CDR3 DNA sequence: TGTGCCAGCAGCTTAGTTGGGACTGGATACGAAAAACTGTTTTTT.

This clone was counted once. The chain recombines TRBV27 with TRBJ2-1; TRBD2 matches at 10 bases. Per the germline V gene, CDR1 is MNHEY and CDR2 is SMNVEV (reference sequence). Trimming took 7 bases from V and 5 from J; bases not matched to a gene: 5. The CDR3 has 14 amino acids. DNA for the CDR3: TGTGCCAGCACGCTAGCGGGGGAGCACAATGAGCAGTTCTTC. The encoded protein is CASTLAGEHNEQFF.

As DNA, the CDR3 is TGCGCCAGCAGTGGCGGGGGAGACACAGATACGCAGTATTTT. As protein: CASSGGGDTDTQYF. This chain uses TRBV4-1 with TRBJ2-3, with 7 bases identical to TRBD2. The V segment lost 6 bases and the J segment 2 bases; nucleotides outside the gene matches: 5. The CDR3 runs to 14 residues. CDR1 MGHRA and CDR2 YSYEKL come from the germline V gene.

The chain has TRBV5-4 and TRBJ1-1, with D unclear. V lost 0 bases and J 6 bases, leaving 15 bases between the germline ends. Germline CDR1 is SGHNT and CDR2 is YYREEE (reference sequence). The length of the CDR3 is 15 residues. The CDR3 region is CASSLEALASAEAFF. Here the CDR3 DNA reads TGTGCCAGCAGCTTGGAGGCCCTCGCGAGCGCTGAAGCTTTCTTT.

The chain employs TRBV7-8 and TRBJ2-5; tentative D call: TRBD1 (7 bases). Germline CDR1 is SGHVS and CDR2 is FQNEAQ. The CDR3 has 18 residues. V lost 0 bases, J lost 5 bases, and 22 bases lay in between. CDR3 sequence reads: CASSLAPPGGGSWETQYF. The CDR3 DNA is TGTGCCAGCAGCTTAGCCCCCCCAGGAGGGGGCTCTTGGGAGACCCAGTACTTC.

A note on this clone: The sample holds other DNA sequences that translate to the same CDR3. The genes are TRBV7-2 and TRBJ2-2, with TRBD2 matching 10 bases. The junction had 3 bases not matched to a gene; V was cut back by 1 base and J by 4 bases. This CDR3 contains 16 residues. Germline loops: CDR1 SGHTA, CDR2 FQGNSA. CDR3 DNA sequence: TGTGCCAGCAGCTTAGGACTAGCGGGCCCCACCGGGGAGCTGTTTTTT. Residues: CASSLGLAGPTGELFF.

V usage is TRBV18 and J usage is TRBJ1-1, with 7 bases that match TRBD1. V shed 8 bases, J shed 1 base, and the junction held 7 bases outside the gene matches. Germline CDR1 KGHSH, CDR2 LQKENI. This CDR3 spans 14 amino acids. CDR3 sequence (DNA): TGTGCCAGCACGCGGGACAGAGAGAACACTGAAGCTTTCTTT. Amino acid sequence: CASTRDRENTEAFF. Supplemented by reference TRBV18 and TRBJ1-1, the full variable domain reads NAGVMQNPRHLVRRRGQEARLRCSPMKGHSHVYWYRQLPEEGLKFMVYLQKENIIDESGMPKERFSAEFPKEGPSILRIQQVVRGDSAAYFCASTRDRENTEAFFGQGTRLTVV.

Details on this clone: Additional DNA sequences in this sample encode the identical CDR3. The rearrangement joins TRBV3-1 (or the pseudogene TRBV3-2) to TRBJ1-5; D unresolved. This CDR3 is 13 amino acids long. Germline values: CDR1 LGHDT, CDR2 YNNKEL (reference sequence). V dropped 0 bases and J dropped 5 bases, with 5 bases sitting between them. The CDR3 DNA sequence: TGTGCCAGCAGCCAAGACCGAGATCAGCCCCAGCATTTT. This translates into CASSQDRDQPQHF.

This clone has more than one count but fewer than ten. The gene calls are TRBV13 and TRBJ2-3; 9 bases line up with TRBD2. Germline V gene sequence: CDR1 PRHDT, CDR2 FYEKMQ (reference sequence). V lost 4 bases and J lost 4; bases outside the gene matches: 9. This CDR3 contains 16 residues. CDR3 DNA sequence: TGTGCCAGCAGCTCGACCCGCCGCGGGGGGGCAGATACGCAGTATTTT. Amino acids: CASSSTRRGGADTQYF.

To note about this clone: At one end the junction does not follow the germline gene, possibly because of a read error. This chain connects TRBV7-7 to TRBJ2-2; the D gene is possibly TRBD1 (6 bases). CDR3 length: 15 residues. Germline V gene sequence: CDR1 SSHAT, CDR2 FNYEAQ (reference sequence). CDR3 DNA sequence: TGTGCTAGCAGCTTAGCAGGGGCTGGCACCGGGGAGCTGTTTTTT. It translates to CASSLAGAGTGELFF.

The chain is built from TRBV3-1 (or the pseudogene TRBV3-2) and TRBJ1-1; D possibly corresponds to TRBD1 (5 bases). CDR3 length: 12 amino acids. Per germline, CDR1 LGHDT and CDR2 YNNKEL (reference sequence). V lost 4 bases, J lost 4 bases, and 7 bases lay in between. CDR3 in DNA: TGTGCCAGCAGCCGGGGGGTCACTGAAGCTTTCTTT. Its translation is CASSRGVTEAFF.

The chain joins TRBV6-5 to TRBJ1-4, with D tentatively TRBD1 (5 bases). V shed 6 bases and J shed 6 bases, with 11 bases lying between them. In germline, CDR1 is MNHEY, CDR2 SVGAGI. The CDR3 spans 13 residues. Written as DNA, the CDR3 is TGTGCCAGCAGCCTCATAGGGGATGAAAAACTGTTTTTT. It codes for CASSLIGDEKLFF.

The gene calls are TRBV19 and TRBJ1-5, with TRBD1 matching 9 bases. The V segment lost 4 bases and the J segment 0 bases; nucleotides outside the gene matches: 10. This CDR3 comprises 18 residues. Germline V gene data show CDR1 as LNHDA and CDR2 as SQIVND (reference sequence). CDR3 bases: TGTGCCAGTAGTACGAGAAAACAGGGGGCGATTAGCAATCAGCCCCAGCATTTT. This codes for CASSTRKQGAISNQPQHF.